This entry lists 26 T cell receptor beta chains sequenced from one sample in a study of T cell changes during pregnancy in multiple sclerosis. Method: immunoSEQ multiplex PCR; TCRdb's copy keeps in-frame clones and lacks some. The sample shows approximately 31,000 clones, 90% of them seen only once. The sample in question was CD4+ T cells from peripheral blood mononuclear cells, obtained in the second trimester of pregnancy. These receptors were obtained from a female donor in good health, enrolled as a control in a pregnancy study.

V and J are TRBV5-1 and TRBJ1-2; D not resolved. Trimming stripped 7 bases from V and 1 base from J, with 8 bases between. CDR1 SGHRS and CDR2 YFSETQ come from the germline V gene. The CDR3 has 12 amino acids. CDR3 in DNA: TGCGCCAGCGGCGGTCTTAACTATGGCTACACCTTC. Its protein product is CASGGLNYGYTF.

The chain uses TRBV18 and TRBJ1-1; the D gene is possibly TRBD1 (5 bases). From germline, CDR1 is KGHSH and CDR2 LQKENI. Trimming took 1 base from V and 4 from J, leaving 7 bases between them. The CDR3 sequence is 13 residues long. CDR3 amino acids: CASSPRQFTEAFF. CDR3 DNA: TGTGCCAGCTCACCACGACAGTTCACTGAAGCTTTCTTT.

The chain employs TRBV10-1 and TRBJ1-2; 8 bases match TRBD1. J lost 4 bases, V lost 2 bases, and 3 bases had no gene match. Germline values: CDR1 WNHNN, CDR2 SYGVQD (reference sequence). CDR3 length equals 14 residues. The CDR3 sequence is CASSEDRGGYGYTF. CDR3 coding DNA: TGCGCCAGCAGTGAGGACAGGGGAGGCTATGGCTACACCTTC.

The chain combines TRBV19 with TRBJ1-6, with 7 bases identical to TRBD1. The CDR3 is 14 residues long. V lost 4 bases and J lost 10; bases outside the gene matches: 7. The germline V gene encodes CDR1 LNHDA and CDR2 SQIVND (reference sequence). The CDR3 sequence: CASSRQGFESPLHF. The CDR3 DNA sequence: TGTGCCAGTAGTAGACAGGGATTCGAGTCACCCCTCCACTTT.

This chain joins TRBV5-8 and TRBJ2-1, with D possibly being TRBD2 (6 bases). The CDR3 is made up of 16 amino acids. Looked up from germline, CDR1 is SGHTS and CDR2 is YDEGEE. The V end was cut by 1 base, the J end by 8 bases, with 19 bases between. The CDR3 protein is CASSLPGTFHYDEQFF. Here the CDR3 DNA reads TGTGCCAGCAGCTTGCCCGGGACTTTCCATTACGATGAGCAGTTCTTC.

CDR3 residues: CASNVAGGHTDTQYF. In nucleotides, the CDR3 is TGTGCCAGCAATGTAGCGGGGGGCCACACAGATACGCAGTATTTT. The chain carries TRBV9 and TRBJ2-3, with 10 bases lining up with TRBD2. The CDR3 spans 15 residues. The germline V gene encodes CDR1 SGDLS and CDR2 YYNGEE. V shed 6 bases, J shed 2 bases, and the junction held 6 bases outside the gene matches.

V gene TRBV7-9 combines with J gene TRBJ2-1, with D tentatively TRBD2 (6 bases). The germline V and J ends were trimmed by 1 base and 9 bases, with 16 bases remaining between them. Germline V gene sequence: CDR1 SEHNR, CDR2 FQNEAQ (reference sequence). The length of the CDR3 is 15 residues. CDR3 sequence (DNA): TGTGCCAGCAGCTTAGTGACTAGTAGTGCTGGTGAGCAGTTCTTC. This gives the protein CASSLVTSSAGEQFF. The variable domain in full, with the rest retrieved from reference TRBV7-9 and TRBJ2-1, is DTGVSQNPRHKITKRGQNVTFRCDPISEHNRLYWYRQTLGQGPEFLTYFQNEAQLEKSRLLSDRFSAERPKGSFSTLEIQRTEQGDSAMYLCASSLVTSSAGEQFFGPGTRLTVL.

The chain joins TRBV9 to TRBJ2-2; D gene ambiguous. This CDR3 spans 12 amino acids. Germline-derived CDR1 and CDR2 are SGDLS and YYNGEE. The germline V and J ends were trimmed by 0 bases and 6 bases, with 3 bases remaining between them. In DNA, the CDR3 is TGTGCCAGCAGCGTAGCTGCCGGGGAGCTGTTTTTT. This gives the protein CASSVAAGELFF. Complete variable domain (other parts from reference TRBV9 and TRBJ2-2): DSGVTQTPKHLITATGQRVTLRCSPRSGDLSVYWYQQSLDQGLQFLIQYYNGEERAKGNILERFSAQQFPDLHSELNLSSLELGDSALYFCASSVAAGELFFGEGSRLTVL.

The chain recombines TRBV15 with TRBJ2-7, with D tentatively TRBD2 (6 bases). The CDR3 has 13 amino acids. The V gene's germline CDR1 is LNHNV and CDR2 YYDKDF (reference sequence). V lost 1 base and J 5 bases, leaving 9 bases between the germline ends. This CDR3 is CATSRVGGNEQYF. The CDR3 DNA sequence: TGTGCCACCAGCAGAGTGGGGGGAAACGAGCAGTACTTC.

This clone is labeled as medium-sized. Germline is not matched at one junction end, which may reflect a read error. V is TRBV19 and J is TRBJ2-1, with D possibly TRBD1 on 6 matching bases. CDR3 size: 13 residues. CDR1 and CDR2 from the germline V gene are LNHDA and SQIVND (reference sequence). The CDR3 loop is CASSIAWAGVLVF. The CDR3 DNA reads as TGTGCCAGTAGTATAGCTTGGGCAGGGGTTCTGGTCTTC.

The CDR3 nucleotides read TGTGCCATCAGTGAGTCGAGTCTGTCTAATTCACCCCTCCACTTT. It translates to CAISESSLSNSPLHF. The J gene is TRBJ1-6, the V gene TRBV10-3; D not certain. This CDR3 contains 15 residues. With 0 bases removed from V and 6 bases from J, the gap between germline ends came to 9 bases. The germline V gene has CDR1 ENHRY and CDR2 SYGVKD.

The chain employs TRBV7-8 and TRBJ1-1; perhaps TRBD1 as D (5 bases). This CDR3 has 17 residues. Trimming shortened V by 5 bases and J by 0 bases, and 19 bases separated the two germline ends. CDR1 and CDR2 from the germline V gene are SGHVS and FQNEAQ. The CDR3 nucleotides are TGTGCCAGCAGCCCACAGGCCTTTGCCAACATGAACACTGAAGCTTTCTTT. Its translation: CASSPQAFANMNTEAFF.

The V gene is TRBV19, the J gene TRBJ2-1; a possible D gene is TRBD2 (5 bases). Germline V gene sequence: CDR1 LNHDA, CDR2 SQIVND (reference sequence). The CDR3 is 14 residues long. V was trimmed by 5 bases and J by 2 bases, leaving 10 bases between them. The CDR3 spells CASSPKRTYNEQFF. DNA of the CDR3: TGTGCCAGTAGTCCAAAGCGGACCTACAATGAGCAGTTCTTC.

CDR3 DNA sequence: TGTGCCAGTAGTAGAGGGCAGGGGTTAACTGAAGCTTTCTTT. Encoded protein: CASSRGQGLTEAFF. V usage is TRBV19 and J usage is TRBJ1-1, with D maybe TRBD1 (6 bases). This CDR3 has 14 amino acids. CDR1 is LNHDA and CDR2 is SQIVND in the germline V gene (reference sequence). The V end was cut by 4 bases, the J end by 5 bases, with 14 bases between.

The CDR3 protein is CASRTFSGAYEQYF. The CDR3 DNA reads as TGTGCCAGCCGCACCTTCAGCGGGGCCTACGAGCAGTACTTC. The chain has TRBV6-5 and TRBJ2-7; 7 nucleotides line up with TRBD2. The CDR3 runs to 14 residues. Germline V gene data show CDR1 as MNHEY and CDR2 as SVGAGI. The V and J ends lost 8 bases and 2 bases, in that order; junction bases with no gene match: 9.

The genes are TRBV12-5 and TRBJ2-7; D remains ambiguous. Germline V gene data show CDR1 as LGHNT and CDR2 as FRNRAP. The CDR3 extends over 10 amino acids. V was pared by 5 bases and J by 6 bases, with 5 bases between. CDR3 DNA: TGTGCTAGTGGTGTAATCGAGCAGTACTTC. Protein sequence: CASGVIEQYF.

J is TRBJ2-7 and V is TRBV18, with 8 bases aligning to TRBD1. Trimming cost V 3 bases and J 0 bases; bases outside gene matches: 4. This CDR3 contains 15 residues. Per the germline V gene, CDR1 is KGHSH and CDR2 is LQKENI. Here the CDR3 reads CASSPGQVLSYEQYF. DNA of the CDR3: TGTGCCAGCTCACCGGGACAGGTCCTCTCCTACGAGCAGTACTTC. The variable domain in full, with the rest retrieved from reference TRBV18 and TRBJ2-7, is NAGVMQNPRHLVRRRGQEARLRCSPMKGHSHVYWYRQLPEEGLKFMVYLQKENIIDESGMPKERFSAEFPKEGPSILRIQQVVRGDSAAYFCASSPGQVLSYEQYFGPGTRLTVT.

This chain joins TRBV30 and TRBJ1-2, with D unclear. The CDR3 covers 14 residues. Germline assignment: CDR1 GTSNPN and CDR2 SVGIG (reference sequence). V lost 4 bases, J lost 5 bases, and 17 bases lay in between. The CDR3 reads CAWNPPNRFYGYTF. As DNA, the CDR3 is TGTGCCTGGAACCCTCCGAACAGATTTTATGGCTACACCTTC.

The genes are TRBV18 and TRBJ2-5, with D hard to call. V was pared by 2 bases and J by 1 base, with 8 bases between. The germline gives CDR1 KGHSH, CDR2 LQKENI. CDR3 size: 14 residues. The CDR3 loop reads CASSPRLSQETQYF. The CDR3, as DNA: TGTGCCAGCTCACCAAGACTGAGCCAAGAGACCCAGTACTTC. Drawing the rest from reference TRBV18 and TRBJ2-5, the complete variable domain is NAGVMQNPRHLVRRRGQEARLRCSPMKGHSHVYWYRQLPEEGLKFMVYLQKENIIDESGMPKERFSAEFPKEGPSILRIQQVVRGDSAAYFCASSPRLSQETQYFGPGTRLLVL.

Only one count was recorded for this clone. This chain links TRBV19 with TRBJ2-5; TRBD2 agrees at 11 bases. Germline V gene sequence: CDR1 LNHDA, CDR2 SQIVND (reference sequence). The CDR3 has 16 residues. Germline trimming cut 4 bases from V and 0 bases from J; bases unmatched to any gene: 4. DNA of the CDR3: TGTGCCAGTAGTAAGACTAGCGGGACAAACCAAGAGACCCAGTACTTC. Protein: CASSKTSGTNQETQYF.

The chain has TRBV5-4 and TRBJ1-1; D might be TRBD1 (6 bases). The length of the CDR3 is 15 residues. V dropped 2 bases and J dropped 0 bases, with 11 bases sitting between them. The V gene's germline CDR1 is SGHNT and CDR2 YYREEE (reference sequence). CDR3: CASSFGGGLNTEAFF. CDR3 DNA: TGTGCCAGCAGCTTTGGCGGGGGCCTGAACACTGAAGCTTTCTTT.

This chain links TRBV11-3 with TRBJ1-4, with D unresolved. The germline CDR1 and CDR2 sequences are SGHNT and YENEEA. Trimming shortened V by 4 bases and J by 2 bases, and 11 bases separated the two germline ends. The CDR3 has 15 amino acids. CDR3 sequence: CASSSGEGTNEKLFF. The CDR3 nucleotides are TGTGCCAGCAGCTCCGGCGAGGGCACTAATGAAAAACTGTTTTTT.

Written as DNA, the CDR3 is TGTGCCAGCTCACCACCGGGGGGGGATGGCTACACCTTC. It is translated as CASSPPGGDGYTF. The gene calls are TRBV18 and TRBJ1-2, with TRBD1 as a possible D gene (5 bases). Trimming took off 0 bases at V and 6 bases at J, with 8 bases between the two ends. The CDR3 extends over 13 amino acids. The germline V gene has CDR1 KGHSH and CDR2 LQKENI.

The rearrangement uses TRBV19 and TRBJ2-1, with D perhaps TRBD1 (6 bases). Germline V gene sequence: CDR1 LNHDA, CDR2 SQIVND (reference sequence). With 5 bases removed from V and 0 bases from J, the gap between germline ends came to 14 bases. The CDR3 is 16 amino acids. In DNA form, the CDR3 reads TGTGCCAGTAGTTCGAGGACAGACTTCTCCTACAATGAGCAGTTCTTC. It encodes CASSSRTDFSYNEQFF.

The rearrangement links TRBV15 to TRBJ2-1; D gene unclear. Germline V gene sequence: CDR1 LNHNV, CDR2 YYDKDF (reference sequence). Trimming pared 2 bases from V and 1 base from J, leaving 3 bases between. The CDR3 runs to 13 residues. CDR3 residues: CATSRQSYNEQFF. CDR3 nucleotides: TGTGCCACCAGCAGACAGTCCTACAATGAGCAGTTCTTC.

This clone was counted only a few times. V usage is TRBV9 and J usage is TRBJ2-3; D gene ambiguous. The V end was cut by 0 bases, the J end by 2 bases, with 4 bases between. The CDR3 contains 13 residues. Germline V gene sequence: CDR1 SGDLS, CDR2 YYNGEE. The CDR3 loop reads CASSVVFTDTQYF. The DNA for the CDR3 is TGTGCCAGCAGCGTAGTCTTCACAGATACGCAGTATTTT.